This T cell receptor (beta chain) originates from a study of vaccination effects on CD4 cells after COVID-19. Peptide-pool stimulation followed by sequencing identified expanded antigen-specific CD4+ clonotypes in the ViraFEST assay. Between days 10 and 11 of culture, CD4+ T cells were separated out. Having tested negative for nucleocapsid antibodies, the vaccine recipients showed no prior SARS-CoV-2 infection. The researchers cultured some 2 million PBMC per well with 7.5 to 10 IU/ml IL-2 and 7.5 to 10 ug/ml peptides. At days 3 and 7, half of the medium was exchanged for IL-2 medium. For this clone: Its antigen is unidentified.

Assay: immunoSEQ multiplex PCR; the TCRdb copy retains only in-frame clones and omits some. Among over 50,000 clones listed, about four fifths were seen once. V shed 6 bases and J shed 3 bases, with 11 bases lying between them. Germline lookup yields CDR1 MNHNY and CDR2 SVGAGI (reference sequence). The CDR3 is 13 amino acids. The sequence was collected from a human donor who received a COVID-19 vaccine. The V call is TRBV6-6, the J call TRBJ1-2; a possible D gene is TRBD1 (6 bases). Sequenced here: CD4+ T cells from PBMCs cultured with HCoV-229E spike peptides, sampled before COVID-19 vaccination. Here the CDR3 DNA reads TGTGCCAGCAGCCGGGACAAATACTATGGCTACACCTTC. This translates into CASSRDKYYGYTF.